The source of this T cell receptor beta chain is a study of T cells after yellow fever vaccination. Study-level background: SMART-Seq v4 Ultra Low Input served to prepare low-cell-number fractions.

Each CDR3 protein is one row after TCRdb ran MiXCR on the 5' RACE reads. Among some 500,000 distinct CDR3 sequences listed, 13% were seen once. CDR1 SGHTA and CDR2 FQGNSA come from the germline V gene. V lost 2 bases and J lost 4; bases outside the gene matches: 10. The CDR3 loop spans 17 amino acids. This clonotype was detected only once. Its target is unknown. Overall study findings and caveats: Some clonotypes were seen in both the CD4 and the CD8 compartments. These made up a small share and likely arose from convergent recombination. Detected again after the booster were most primary-vaccination clones, at almost 97% CD4 and 70% to 90% CD8. The secondary response was weaker, and its peak arrived faster, on day 5 versus 15.

The specimen was PBMCs, collected on the day of the yellow fever booster vaccination. This TCR derives from a man younger than 45 who received the YFV17D yellow fever vaccine. The chain is built from TRBV7-2 and TRBJ1-3; 8 nucleotides align to TRBD1. The CDR3 DNA is TGTGCCAGCAGCTTATCCCCAAAAACAGGGGGGGGAAACACCATATATTTT. Residues: CASSLSPKTGGGNTIYF.